One sample yielded the 30 T cell receptor beta chains listed below, sequenced in a study of blood T cell repertoires in COVID-19. Assay used: immunoSEQ multiplex PCR; TCRdb lists only in-frame clones, some missing. The data show about 190,000 clones, 79% seen once. The specimen sequenced was peripheral blood. The source is a man aged 55 to 69 with active or convalescent COVID-19.

The chain combines TRBV6-5 with TRBJ2-7; TRBD1 aligns across 7 bases. The V gene's germline CDR1 is MNHEY and CDR2 SVGAGI. The V gene end was trimmed by 5 bases and the J gene end by 5 bases; junction bases not matched to a gene: 12. There are 15 residues in the CDR3. CDR3: CASSRIGQVSHEQYF. The CDR3 DNA follows: TGTGCCAGCAGTCGAATCGGACAGGTTTCCCACGAGCAGTACTTC.

J is TRBJ2-6 and V is TRBV5-1, with D possibly TRBD2 on 5 matching bases. CDR1 and CDR2 from the germline V gene are SGHRS and YFSETQ. V gave up 2 bases and J gave up 2 bases, with 8 bases separating them. CDR3 length equals 15 residues. The DNA of the CDR3 is TGCGCCAGCAGCTTTCGGGGAACTGGGGCCAACGTCCTGACTTTC. This sequence encodes CASSFRGTGANVLTF.

This clone was found once. The J gene is TRBJ2-5, the V gene TRBV5-4; 8 nucleotides line up with TRBD2. The V and J ends lost 0 bases and 5 bases, in that order; junction bases with no gene match: 9. The V gene's germline CDR1 is SGHNT and CDR2 YYREEE (reference sequence). The CDR3 runs 16 residues. The CDR3 DNA reads as TGTGCCAGCAGCTTGGAAGCGGGGGCGCGGGGTGAGACCCAGTACTTC. It specifies CASSLEAGARGETQYF.

This clone was seen a few times. The chain has TRBV11-1 and TRBJ2-1, with a weak D call TRBD1 (6 bases). The germline CDR1 and CDR2 sequences are SGHAT and FQDESV (reference sequence). CDR3 length: 14 amino acids. Trimming cost V 5 bases and J 7 bases, with 15 bases left between them. CDR3 coding DNA: TGTGCCAGCAGCGGGGGCGCTCGAGGGAATGAGCAGTTCTTC. Amino acid sequence: CASSGGARGNEQFF. Together with reference TRBV11-1 and TRBJ2-1, the CDR3 gives the full variable domain: EAEVAQSPRYKITEKSQAVAFWCDPISGHATLYWYRQILGQGPELLVQFQDESVVDDSQLPKDRFSAERLKGVDSTLKIQPAELGDSAMYLCASSGGARGNEQFFGPGTRLTVL.

The rearrangement uses TRBV9 and TRBJ2-1; 12 bases match TRBD2. The junction had 3 bases not matched to a gene; V was cut back by 2 bases and J by 6 bases. The CDR3 totals 15 residues. Germline V gene lookup returns CDR1 SGDLS and CDR2 YYNGEE. The CDR3 DNA reads as TGTGCCAGCAGCGTGGGGGGACTAGCGGGCAATGAGCAGTTCTTC. This gives the protein CASSVGGLAGNEQFF.

Concerning this clone: The same CDR3 arises from other DNA sequences in this sample as well. The chain links TRBV19 to TRBJ2-3; 10 nucleotides match TRBD1. With V trimmed by 6 bases and J by 3 bases, 6 bases remained unmatched. This CDR3 has 15 amino acids. Germline V gives CDR1 LNHDA, CDR2 SQIVND (reference sequence). CDR3 sequence: CASSTPGQGTDTQYF. The CDR3 DNA is TGTGCCAGTAGCACACCGGGACAGGGGACAGATACGCAGTATTTT.

This clone came up a few times. The chain recombines TRBV14 with TRBJ2-7; unclear D gene. Between the trimmed V and J ends, which lost 0 bases and 3 bases, there was a span of 9 bases. The V gene's germline CDR1 is SGHDN and CDR2 FVKESK. The CDR3 spans 14 residues. In DNA form, the CDR3 reads TGTGCCAGCAGCCAAGATGTCAGTCGCTACGAGCAGTACTTC. It codes for CASSQDVSRYEQYF.

The chain carries TRBV19 and TRBJ1-2; 8 bases line up with TRBD1. V lost 3 bases, J lost 4 bases, and 1 base stayed unmatched. The V gene's germline CDR1 is LNHDA and CDR2 SQIVND (reference sequence). The length of the CDR3 is 13 residues. The CDR3 DNA follows: TGTGCCAGTAGTATTGACAGGGGCTATGGCTACACCTTC. Amino acid sequence: CASSIDRGYGYTF. Drawing the rest from reference TRBV19 and TRBJ1-2, the complete variable domain is DGGITQSPKYLFRKEGQNVTLSCEQNLNHDAMYWYRQDPGQGLRLIYYSQIVNDFQKGDIAEGYSVSREKKESFPLTVTSAQKNPTAFYLCASSIDRGYGYTFGSGTRLTVV.

In nucleotides, the CDR3 is TGTGCCAGCAGCTGGGGACTAGCGGGAACCTACAATGAGCAGTTCTTC. It encodes CASSWGLAGTYNEQFF. The chain uses TRBV11-3 and TRBJ2-1; 13 positions match TRBD2. The J segment lost 2 bases and the V segment lost 4 bases, leaving 2 bases of the junction unmatched. This CDR3 comprises 16 residues. From germline, CDR1 is SGHNT and CDR2 YENEEA.

V usage is TRBV7-2 and J usage is TRBJ2-7, with D possibly being TRBD2 (5 bases). Trimming took off 4 bases at V and 3 bases at J, with 16 bases between the two ends. Germline-derived CDR1 and CDR2 are SGHTA and FQGNSA. This CDR3 has 15 amino acids. The DNA of the CDR3 is TGTGCCAGCAGCTCCGAGGGCCATAGTTACTACGAGCAGTACTTC. The encoded protein is CASSSEGHSYYEQYF.

This clone has only one observation. This chain uses TRBV7-9 with TRBJ1-1; possibly TRBD1 for D (6 bases). The V gene's germline CDR1 is SEHNR and CDR2 FQNEAQ (reference sequence). V was cut by 5 bases and J by 8 bases, with 15 bases left in between. The CDR3 covers 13 residues. The CDR3 DNA reads as TGTGCCAGCAGCGCCCCTGACAGGTCGGAAGCTTTCTTT. It translates to CASSAPDRSEAFF.

The V gene is TRBV5-1, the J gene TRBJ2-7, with TRBD1 matching 7 bases. Per germline, CDR1 SGHRS and CDR2 YFSETQ. The junction had 5 bases not matched to a gene; V was cut back by 7 bases and J by 4 bases. CDR3 size: 12 residues. Written as DNA, the CDR3 is TGCGCCAGCTTGGACAGGCGGTACGAGCAGTACTTC. It yields the protein CASLDRRYEQYF.

In DNA form, the CDR3 reads TGTGCCATCAGTGAGAAAGCCCTCGAGCAGTACTTC. Translated: CAISEKALEQYF. The V and J genes are TRBV10-3 and TRBJ2-7; D remains unclear. The CDR3 runs to 12 residues. Trimming took off 2 bases at V and 6 bases at J, with 8 bases between the two ends. Looked up from germline, CDR1 is ENHRY and CDR2 is SYGVKD.

The chain carries TRBV19 and TRBJ1-1; TRBD1 aligns across 9 bases. The CDR3 is made up of 16 amino acids. CDR1 is LNHDA and CDR2 is SQIVND in the germline V gene (reference sequence). The V segment lost 7 bases and the J segment 7 bases; nucleotides outside the gene matches: 16. CDR3 nucleotide sequence: TGTGCCAGTACTCCCCGGTGGGACAGGGAAATAGTTGAAGCTTTCTTT. The encoded protein is CASTPRWDREIVEAFF.

The genes are TRBV28 and TRBJ1-5; D uncertain. The CDR3 spans 12 residues. Trimming removed 6 bases at V and 3 bases at J, with 6 bases between. CDR1 is MDHEN, CDR2 SYDVKM, per germline. DNA of the CDR3: TGTGCCAGCAGGGGCAACAATCAGCCCCAGCATTTT. This codes for CASRGNNQPQHF.

V is TRBV7-9 and J is TRBJ1-1; D unresolved. Germline V gene data show CDR1 as SEHNR and CDR2 as FQNEAQ (reference sequence). Trimming removed 10 bases from V and 0 bases from J, with 9 bases in between. The CDR3 is 12 amino acids. The CDR3 here is CATHGLNTEAFF. CDR3 bases: TGTGCCACCCATGGGCTGAACACTGAAGCTTTCTTT.

The chain uses TRBV18 and TRBJ1-1; maybe TRBD1 (6 bases). This CDR3 has 14 amino acids. From germline, CDR1 is KGHSH and CDR2 LQKENI. V was pared by 3 bases and J by 3 bases, with 11 bases between. The CDR3 nucleotides are TGTGCCAGCTCACCTCTCAAGGGGGACACTGAAGCTTTCTTT. Translating gives CASSPLKGDTEAFF.

This chain joins TRBV6-2 or TRBV6-3 and TRBJ2-3; the D is unclear. CDR1 and CDR2 from the germline V gene are MNHEY and SVGEGT. The CDR3 consists of 14 residues. Trimming stripped 2 bases from V and 5 bases from J, with 11 bases between. This CDR3 is CASSYNSLLDTQYF. The CDR3 nucleotides are TGTGCCAGCAGTTACAACAGTCTTTTAGATACGCAGTATTTT.

CDR3 DNA: TGTGCCAGCAGTCCTAGCGGCAATGAGCAGTTCTTC. Protein sequence: CASSPSGNEQFF. This chain connects TRBV12-3 or TRBV12-4 to TRBJ2-1, with 7 bases identical to TRBD2. Trimming at V came to 5 bases and at J to 6 bases, leaving 1 base not matched to a gene. There are 12 residues in the CDR3.

A few counts support this clone. This rearrangement joins TRBV5-1 to TRBJ1-4, with D unresolved. The V gene's germline CDR1 is SGHRS and CDR2 YFSETQ. Trimming took off 6 bases at V and 0 bases at J, with 6 bases between the two ends. There are 13 residues in the CDR3. The CDR3 sequence: CASKGATNEKLFF. In DNA form, the CDR3 reads TGCGCCAGCAAGGGAGCAACTAATGAAAAACTGTTTTTT.

The chain links TRBV3-1 (or the pseudogene TRBV3-2) to TRBJ2-3, with TRBD2 matching 14 bases. Germline values: CDR1 LGHDT, CDR2 YNNKEL (reference sequence). With V trimmed by 4 bases and J by 5 bases, 8 bases remained unmatched. This CDR3 spans 17 amino acids. The CDR3 protein is CASSRAGTSGSVDTQYF. In nucleotides, the CDR3 is TGTGCCAGCAGCCGGGCCGGGACTAGCGGGAGTGTAGATACGCAGTATTTT.

This clone was observed a handful of times. This chain links TRBV11-2 with TRBJ1-2; possible D gene TRBD1, 6 bases. Germline CDR1 reads SGHAT; CDR2 reads FQNNGV. The CDR3 sequence is 14 residues long. Deletions cut 5 bases from V and 5 bases from J, with 15 bases between. CDR3 nucleotides: TGTGCCAGCAGCCCCGGGGGAGGGGGGTATGGCTACACCTTC. Translation: CASSPGGGGYGYTF.

There are many counts of this clone. V gene TRBV28 combines with J gene TRBJ2-7; TRBD1 might be the D (6 bases). Germline CDR1 MDHEN, CDR2 SYDVKM. V lost 4 bases and J 2 bases, leaving 15 bases between the germline ends. The CDR3 loop spans 15 amino acids. CDR3 bases: TGTGCCAGCAGTTCCAGAGCAGACAGGCCCTACGAGCAGTACTTC. Its translation: CASSSRADRPYEQYF.

This clone appeared a few times. The rearrangement links TRBV5-4 to TRBJ1-2, with no clear D. The CDR3 is 14 amino acids. V lost 3 bases and J lost 5, with 14 bases in between. CDR1 SGHNT and CDR2 YYREEE come from the germline V gene (reference sequence). DNA for the CDR3: TGTGCCAGCAGCTCCGTGGGCAGTTCTTATGGCTACACCTTC. Protein: CASSSVGSSYGYTF.

V is TRBV15 and J is TRBJ2-7; 10 bases are a match to TRBD2. Per germline, CDR1 LNHNV and CDR2 YYDKDF (reference sequence). The ends lost 3 bases at V and 5 bases at J; junction bases unmatched: 7. The CDR3 runs 15 residues. The CDR3 DNA follows: TGTGCCACCAGCAGTGCTAGCGGGAGAGGCGACGAGCAGTACTTC. Translating gives CATSSASGRGDEQYF.

This sequence joins TRBV28 and TRBJ2-7; the match to TRBD1 covers 10 bases. Per germline, CDR1 MDHEN and CDR2 SYDVKM. Unmatched junction bases numbered 8, after V lost 6 bases and J lost 6 bases. The CDR3 sequence is 14 residues long. CDR3 DNA sequence: TGTGCCAGCAGGGAGTCCGGGACAGGGGTCGAGCAGTACTTC. It codes for CASRESGTGVEQYF.

The V and J genes are TRBV29-1 and TRBJ1-3; D not resolved. Trimming shortened V by 4 bases and J by 0 bases, and 13 bases separated the two germline ends. The CDR3 runs to 15 residues. Germline-derived CDR1 and CDR2 are SQVTM and ANQGSEA. DNA for the CDR3: TGCAGCGTTGCGAAGGGAGGGATCTCTGGAAACACCATATATTTT. It yields the protein CSVAKGGISGNTIYF.

The genes are TRBV4-1 and TRBJ2-3, with TRBD2 matching 8 bases. Germline CDR1 is MGHRA and CDR2 is YSYEKL. The CDR3 is made up of 15 amino acids. Trimming at V came to 4 bases and at J to 1 base, leaving 4 bases not matched to a gene. DNA for the CDR3: TGCGCCAGCAGCCGGGGACTAGTCGGCACAGATACGCAGTATTTT. Protein product: CASSRGLVGTDTQYF.

This rearrangement joins TRBV7-2 to TRBJ2-5, with TRBD2 as a possible D gene (7 bases). The length of the CDR3 is 14 residues. The germline gives CDR1 SGHTA, CDR2 FQGNSA. The V end lost 3 bases, the J end lost 4 bases, and 12 bases lay between the germline ends. CDR3: CASSFGGLGETQYF. CDR3 coding DNA: TGTGCCAGCAGCTTCGGGGGGCTAGGAGAGACCCAGTACTTC.

V gene TRBV7-8 combines with J gene TRBJ2-7; 12 bases match TRBD2. The ends lost 5 bases at V and 11 bases at J; junction bases unmatched: 10. Germline CDR1 SGHVS, CDR2 FQNEAQ. The CDR3 runs to 14 residues. The CDR3 coding sequence is TGTGCCAGCAGCAAGACTAGCGGGAGCCTTACGGAGTACTTC. Protein product: CASSKTSGSLTEYF.